The rows below give T cell receptor beta chains drawn from one sample of a study of shared clonotypes between healthy human individuals. Profiling relied on immunoSEQ multiplex PCR, and the TCRdb table lists in-frame clones only, not all of them. The sample shows some 2,100,000 clones, more than 90% of them seen only once. Sequencing used naive CD4+ T cells sorted from blood. The receptor source for this set is a man between 18 and 29 years old in good health. Each CDR3 is given with its conserved first and last residue. A D gene is named only where the DNA matches it firmly. Clone size is shown for a subset of rows, as once, few, many or a class of expanded clone.

v_gene,d_gene,j_gene,abundance,CDR3aa,CDR3nt
TRBV6-5,NA,TRBJ1-2,NA,CASSYRENGRGYTF,TGTGCCAGCAGTTACAGAGAGAACGGTCGGGGCTACACCTTC
TRBV25-1,TRBD1,TRBJ2-3,NA,CASSDSGQGASDTQYF,TGTGCCAGCAGTGATTCCGGACAGGGGGCTTCAGATACGCAGTATTTT
TRBV10-3,NA,TRBJ1-2,NA,CAISGGENGYTF,TGTGCCATCAGTGGGGGGGAGAATGGCTACACCTTC
TRBV5-1,NA,TRBJ2-7,NA,CASSHGWGRPDEQYF,TGCGCCAGCAGCCATGGCTGGGGGCGACCCGACGAGCAGTACTTC
TRBV7-2,NA,TRBJ2-7,once,CASSLRFGANGDYEQYF,TGTGCCAGCAGCTTAAGGTTTGGGGCCAATGGGGACTACGAGCAGTACTTC
TRBV9,NA,TRBJ1-6,NA,CASSVAADSYNSPLHF,TGTGCCAGCAGCGTAGCTGCGGACTCCTATAATTCACCCCTCCACTTT
TRBV5-4,NA,TRBJ2-7,NA,CASSLTTGSSYEQYF,TGTGCCAGCAGCTTGACCACAGGGAGCTCCTACGAGCAGTACTTC
TRBV7-9,NA,TRBJ2-2,NA,CASSVTGNTGELFF,TGTGCCAGCAGCGTGACGGGGAACACCGGGGAGCTGTTTTTT
TRBV6-1,NA,TRBJ1-6,NA,CASSVQGGYNSPLHF,TGTGCCAGCAGTGTACAAGGAGGATACAATTCACCCCTCCACTTT
TRBV7-8,TRBD1,TRBJ2-2,NA,CASSSLGGGGTGELFF,TGTGCCAGCAGCTCCCTAGGGGGCGGTGGGACCGGGGAGCTGTTTTTT
TRBV30,NA,TRBJ2-7,NA,CAWRPVGGGMGYEQYF,TGTGCCTGGAGGCCCGTTGGTGGGGGTATGGGGTACGAGCAGTACTTC
TRBV7-2,NA,TRBJ1-6,NA,CASSLATVINSPLHF,TGTGCCAGCAGCTTAGCGACAGTGATTAATTCACCCCTCCACTTT
TRBV7-2,NA,TRBJ2-7,NA,CASSLMLFSYEQYF,TGTGCCAGCAGCTTAATGTTATTCTCCTACGAGCAGTACTTC
TRBV29-1,TRBD1,TRBJ1-1,NA,CSVGTANTEAFF,TGCAGTGTCGGGACAGCGAACACTGAAGCTTTCTTT
TRBV29-1,NA,TRBJ1-1,NA,CSVAGTREAFF,TGCAGCGTTGCTGGGACCCGTGAAGCTTTCTTT
TRBV30,NA,TRBJ1-2,NA,CACRSDRRSGYTF,TGTGCCTGCCGCTCGGATCGGAGGAGCGGCTACACCTTC
TRBV7-2,NA,TRBJ2-7,once,CASSLATPVTTYEQYF,TGTGCCAGCAGCTTAGCGACGCCGGTTACTACCTACGAGCAGTACTTC
TRBV4-3,NA,TRBJ2-7,NA,CASSQGGGAGAEQYF,TGCGCCAGCAGCCAAGGGGGCGGGGCCGGTGCCGAGCAGTACTTC
TRBV10-3,NA,TRBJ2-5,NA,CAISRERETQYF,TGTGCCATCAGCCGGGAGCGGGAGACCCAGTACTTC
TRBV4-1,TRBD1,TRBJ1-2,NA,CASSLSVGTGDGYTF,TGCGCCAGCAGCCTATCTGTGGGGACAGGGGATGGCTACACCTTC
TRBV6-5,NA,TRBJ1-2,NA,CASRNGGNYGYTF,TGTGCCAGCAGAAACGGGGGGAACTATGGCTACACCTTC
TRBV5-1,TRBD1,TRBJ2-2,NA,CASSLVRDSLAGELFF,TGCGCCAGCAGCTTGGTACGGGACAGTTTGGCCGGGGAGCTGTTTTTT